One sample yielded the 7 T cell receptor beta chains listed below, sequenced in a study of brain T cells in children with intractable seizures. Time point meaning: blood from clinic visit 5 months post-surgery; TSC patient then seizure free. Clones were read by immunoSEQ multiplex PCR, and TCRdb kept only the in-frame ones, dropping some. This sample has a few hundred thousand clones, with roughly 93% found just once. Sequencing was performed on peripheral blood, taken more than 4 months after surgery. The receptor set was obtained from a boy younger than two with tuberous sclerosis and intractable seizures.

The chain combines TRBV6-5 with TRBJ2-7, with D perhaps TRBD1 (6 bases). This CDR3 has 12 amino acids. The V end was cut by 6 bases, the J end by 9 bases, with 15 bases between. CDR1 and CDR2 (germline): MNHEY, SVGAGI. The CDR3 loop is CASSPGHGWQYF. The CDR3 DNA is TGTGCCAGCAGCCCGGGACACGGCTGGCAGTACTTC.

The chain employs TRBV4-2 and TRBJ2-5; no definite D call. Germline V gene lookup returns CDR1 LGHNA and CDR2 YNFKEQ. CDR3 length: 14 residues. Trimming took off 1 base at V and 1 base at J, with 7 bases between the two ends. DNA for the CDR3: TGTGCCAGCAGCCAAGGGTCGGCCCAAGAGACCCAGTACTTC. Translation: CASSQGSAQETQYF.

V is TRBV6-5 and J is TRBJ1-5, with 10 bases aligning to TRBD1. Germline CDR1 and CDR2: MNHEY and SVGAGI. CDR3 size: 15 residues. Trimming removed 4 bases from V and 1 base from J; junction bases left unmatched: 1. The CDR3 spells CASSWDRGSNQPQHF. The DNA of the CDR3 is TGTGCCAGCAGTTGGGACAGGGGAAGCAATCAGCCCCAGCATTTT.

This chain connects TRBV2 to TRBJ1-2, with TRBD1 identical over 8 bases. Germline lookup yields CDR1 SNHLY and CDR2 FYNNEI. J lost 0 bases, V lost 4 bases, and 19 bases had no gene match. There are 20 residues in the CDR3. CDR3 loop: CASSVMKGTGVIATNYGYTF. For the CDR3, the DNA is TGTGCCAGCAGTGTGATGAAGGGGACAGGAGTAATCGCAACTAACTATGGCTACACCTTC.

This chain links TRBV24-1 with TRBJ2-1; D ambiguous. The germline gives CDR1 KGHDR, CDR2 SFDVKD. The CDR3 runs 15 residues. Trimming shortened V by 6 bases and J by 8 bases, and 19 bases separated the two germline ends. The CDR3 here is CATSIWSSSGDEQFF. In DNA form, the CDR3 reads TGTGCCACCAGTATTTGGTCTTCCTCGGGCGATGAGCAGTTCTTC.

The V call is TRBV7-8, the J call TRBJ1-5; 9 positions match TRBD1. Germline-derived CDR1 and CDR2 are SGHVS and FQNEAQ. This CDR3 spans 13 amino acids. J was trimmed by 5 bases and V by 10 bases; bases with no gene match: 6. The CDR3: CATGTGFYQPQHF. The CDR3 nucleotides read TGTGCCACCGGGACAGGGTTCTATCAGCCCCAGCATTTT.

The chain joins TRBV7-9 to TRBJ2-7; D unresolved. CDR1 SEHNR and CDR2 FQNEAQ come from the germline V gene (reference sequence). This CDR3 region has 16 residues. The V and J ends lost 3 bases and 6 bases respectively, with 21 bases between them. CDR3 coding DNA: TGTGCCAGCAGCTTTGTCGGGTCAGATTACGTGGGCGAGCAGTACTTC. Its protein is CASSFVGSDYVGEQYF.